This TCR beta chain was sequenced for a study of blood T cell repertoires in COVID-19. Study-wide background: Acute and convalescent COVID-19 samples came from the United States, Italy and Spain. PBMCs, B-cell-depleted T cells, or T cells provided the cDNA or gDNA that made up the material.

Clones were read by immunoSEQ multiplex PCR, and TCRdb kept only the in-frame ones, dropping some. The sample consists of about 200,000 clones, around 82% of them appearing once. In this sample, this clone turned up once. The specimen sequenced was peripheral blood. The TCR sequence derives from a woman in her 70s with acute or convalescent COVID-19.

The DNA of the CDR3 is TGTGCCAGCAGCTTACGGGTGCAGGGGCCTAGTGAAGCTTTCTTT. Its protein product is CASSLRVQGPSEAFF. The chain is built from TRBV13 and TRBJ1-1; the D gene is possibly TRBD1 (6 bases). Germline CDR1 reads PRHDT; CDR2 reads FYEKMQ (reference sequence). The CDR3 runs 15 residues. Trimming left V 2 bases short and J 7 bases short, with 17 bases between.